The source of this T cell receptor beta chain is a study of beta chain features in type 1 diabetes. Across the whole study: Age, gender, cell numbers and subset yield matched between patients and controls. Sorted cells from all samples, numbering about 98 million, were examined. General study findings and limits: Type 1 diabetes patients showed a moderate but significant shortening of TCRB CDR3s in all four CD4+ subsets. Among patients, naive, central memory and Treg TCRB repertoires appeared more similar than among healthy donors.

Each of the CD4+ naive, central memory, regulatory and stem cell-like memory populations was sorted via CD45RO/CCR7/CD25/CD127/CD95/CD27. From germline, CDR1 is MNHEY and CDR2 SVGAGI. The V and J ends lost 6 bases and 7 bases respectively, with 12 bases between them. The length of the CDR3 is 13 residues. Points on this clone: Its specificity is unknown.

The sequenced template was cDNA made from the entire isolated RNA. The assay was immunoSEQ multiplex PCR, and TCRdb's table has in-frame clones only and misses some. Among under 200,000 clones listed, about 8.3% were seen once. The sample taken for sequencing was central memory CD4+ T cells from blood. This chain connects TRBV6-5 to TRBJ1-4; D may be TRBD1 (6 bases). This receptor was taken from a woman aged 18-29 years with type 1 diabetes. The DNA for the CDR3 is TGTGCCAGCAGCTTGACAGGATCTGAAAAACTGTTTTTT. It is translated as CASSLTGSEKLFF.